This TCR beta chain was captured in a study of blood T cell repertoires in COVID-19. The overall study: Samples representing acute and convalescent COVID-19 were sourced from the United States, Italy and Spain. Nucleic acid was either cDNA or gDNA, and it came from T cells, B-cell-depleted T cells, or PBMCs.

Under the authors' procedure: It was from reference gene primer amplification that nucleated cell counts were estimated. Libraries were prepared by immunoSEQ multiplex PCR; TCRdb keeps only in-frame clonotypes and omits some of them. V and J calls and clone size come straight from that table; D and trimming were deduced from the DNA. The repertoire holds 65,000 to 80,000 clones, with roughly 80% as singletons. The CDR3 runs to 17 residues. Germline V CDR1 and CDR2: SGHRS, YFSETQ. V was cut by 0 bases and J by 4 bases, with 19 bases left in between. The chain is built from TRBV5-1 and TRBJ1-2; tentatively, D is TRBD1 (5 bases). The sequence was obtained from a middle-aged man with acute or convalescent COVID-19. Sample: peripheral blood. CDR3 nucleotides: TGCGCCAGCAGCTTGGGTCCTCTGACAGCCTACTCCTATGGCTACACCTTC. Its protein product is CASSLGPLTAYSYGYTF.